The sequence of this TCR beta chain was determined in a study of siplizumab effects on memory and regulatory T cells. This clone was observed once. What it recognizes is unknown. Overall study findings and caveats: Unstimulated subsets were the mapping target of only a minor fraction of alloreactive clones. Naive T cells appeared more diverse than memory cells and seemed to be major alloresponse contributors.

The table came from immunoSEQ multiplex PCR; TCRdb's copy has only in-frame clones and leaves some out. The sample includes 50,000 or so clones, under 98% of them seen just once. The CDR3 covers 15 residues. Germline V gene data show CDR1 as SGHVS and CDR2 as FNYEAQ. The V end lost 2 bases, the J end lost 8 bases, and 16 bases lay between the germline ends. The source material was naive CD4+ T cells sorted from blood. This chain links TRBV7-6 with TRBJ2-1, with D possibly TRBD2 on 6 matching bases. The sequence derives from a human donor in good health. Written as DNA, the CDR3 is TGTGCCAGCAGCTTAAGACTAGTTGCGGGCGATGAGCAGTTCTTC. It codes for CASSLRLVAGDEQFF.